This T cell receptor (beta chain) was documented in a study of T cell repertoires in cytomegalovirus infection. The wider study: Selected CMV epitopes included recently identified HLA-C-restricted ones as well as well-studied HLA-B-restricted ones. CMV infection plus the matching HLA type was flagged by public TCR beta signatures.

Findings and limits, study-wide: HLA-C-restricted CMV clonotypes gave the most frequent clonotype in two of eight donors. Identification of carriers of CMV plus the relevant HLA was performed using cumulative public TCR beta family frequency.

The CDR3 length is 14 residues. The ends were cut back, 6 bases at V and 5 bases at J, with 16 bases in the middle. Each CDR3 protein gets one entry after TCRdb re-called the reads with MiXCR. The data show fewer than 1,000,000 distinct CDR3 sequences, approximately 33% seen once. Concerning this clonotype: No antigen is known for it.

Sequencing used cultured CD8+ T cells from PBMCs, obtained from culture after CMV antigen stimulation. The receptor was isolated from a human donor in good health (CMV status not recorded). Some clones in this sample may be carry-over from other donors' samples. The chain employs TRBV12-3 or TRBV12-4 and TRBJ2-5; maybe TRBD2 (7 bases). CDR3 nucleotides: TGTGCCAGCAGCCCGGGCGGGGGCGCGGAGACCCAGTACTTC. Its protein product is CASSPGGGAETQYF.